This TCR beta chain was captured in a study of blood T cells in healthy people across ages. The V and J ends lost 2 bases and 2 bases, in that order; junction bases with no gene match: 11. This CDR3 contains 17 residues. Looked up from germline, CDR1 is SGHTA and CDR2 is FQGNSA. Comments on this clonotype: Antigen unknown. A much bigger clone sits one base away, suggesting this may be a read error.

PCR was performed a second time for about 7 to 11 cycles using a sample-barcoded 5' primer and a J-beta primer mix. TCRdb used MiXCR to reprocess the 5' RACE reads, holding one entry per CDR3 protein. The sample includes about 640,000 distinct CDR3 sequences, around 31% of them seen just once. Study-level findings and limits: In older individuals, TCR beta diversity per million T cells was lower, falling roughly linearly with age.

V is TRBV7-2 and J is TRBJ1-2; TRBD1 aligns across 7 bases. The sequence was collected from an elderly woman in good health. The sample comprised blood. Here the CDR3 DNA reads TGTGCCAGCAGCTTAAGGGAGGGGACAGCTGGGAACTATGGCTACACCTTC. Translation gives CASSLREGTAGNYGYTF.